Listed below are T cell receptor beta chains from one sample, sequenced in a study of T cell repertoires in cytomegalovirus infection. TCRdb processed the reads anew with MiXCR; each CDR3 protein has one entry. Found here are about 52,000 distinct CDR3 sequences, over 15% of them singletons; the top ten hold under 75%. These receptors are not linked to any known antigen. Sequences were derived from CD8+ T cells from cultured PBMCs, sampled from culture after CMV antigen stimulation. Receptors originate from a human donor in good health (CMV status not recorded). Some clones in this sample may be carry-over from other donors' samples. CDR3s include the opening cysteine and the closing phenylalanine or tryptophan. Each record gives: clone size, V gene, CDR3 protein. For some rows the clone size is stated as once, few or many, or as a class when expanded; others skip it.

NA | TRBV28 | CASSFVGRRTGVSDYGYTF
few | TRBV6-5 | CASSYSGGLGANVLTF
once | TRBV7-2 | CASSLNRGTEKLFF
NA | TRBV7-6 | CASSPRGDEQYF
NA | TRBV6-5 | CASSSTDYNSPLHF
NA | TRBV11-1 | CASSLGGSGIREQYF
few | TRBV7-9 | CASSSYGQSNTEAFF
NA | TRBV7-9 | CASSSPIGWDTEAFF
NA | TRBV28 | CASRTGQGLGEQYF
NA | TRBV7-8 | CATTERSNSPLHF
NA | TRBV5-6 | CASSLGGQGQHF
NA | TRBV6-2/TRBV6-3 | CASSYSSGLNTEAFF
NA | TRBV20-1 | CSASGHQTYEQYF
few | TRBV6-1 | CASWEYNEQFF
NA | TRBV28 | CASSIRPQTYNEQFF
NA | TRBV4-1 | CASSQETGSDNQPQHF
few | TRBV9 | CASEEGGDGYTF
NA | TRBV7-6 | CASSAGTGVHNEQFF
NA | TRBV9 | CASTQSGTSGNEQFF
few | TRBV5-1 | CASSPSGTGVYEQYF
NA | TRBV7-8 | CAVKGPYNEQFF
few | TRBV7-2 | CASSLGRGNYEQYF
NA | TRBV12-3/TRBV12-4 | CASSLAPWTGEDSPLHF
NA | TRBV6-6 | CASTFPGEANTGELFF
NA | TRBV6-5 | CASSYGQGAEQYF
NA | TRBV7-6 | CASTPSKRDYNEQFF
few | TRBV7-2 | CASSLRQGPYEQYF
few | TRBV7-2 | CASSLVQTNEKLFF
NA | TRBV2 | CASRLAGGDYEQYF
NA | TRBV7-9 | CASTRVGAPETQYF
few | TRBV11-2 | CASSLSVRSQETQYF
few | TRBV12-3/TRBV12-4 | CASSLSVVYGYTF
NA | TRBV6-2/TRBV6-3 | CASMGWQGRIADTQYF
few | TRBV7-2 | CASSSSTGAYGYTF
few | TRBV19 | CASSTSGSGYEQYF
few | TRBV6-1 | CASSKQGARFDEQFF
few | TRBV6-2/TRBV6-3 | CASSRQGLTDTQYF
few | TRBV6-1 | CAGQSARDPGELFF
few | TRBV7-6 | CASSTSGSFDEQFF
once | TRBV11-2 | CASSPFGGDKEDF
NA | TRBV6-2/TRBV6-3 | CASSYSWWGASRELFF
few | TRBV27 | CASTSGGSYNEQFF
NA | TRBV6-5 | CASSYYAGTNTEAFF
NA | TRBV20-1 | CSANPYRTDTQYF
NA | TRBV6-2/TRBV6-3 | CASSPGGDLRVFEQYF
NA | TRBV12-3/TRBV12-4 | CATEGPFSGANVLTF
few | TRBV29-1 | CSADGTGGLEETQYF
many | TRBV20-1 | CSASPGTAPTETQYF
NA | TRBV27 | CASSLRQDSNQPQHF